The next 21 T cell receptor beta chains were all read from a single sample in a study of cytomegalovirus exposure and HLA in healthy donors. A multiplex PCR was run with 60 Vbeta primers and 13 Jbeta primers. Here immunoSEQ multiplex PCR was the method, and the copy in TCRdb shows in-frame clones only, minus some. Of 90,000 to 150,000 clones detected, around two thirds appear once; the ten largest clones hold about 2%. Sample: PBMCs. The receptors were gathered from a human donor in good health.

This chain links TRBV19 with TRBJ2-2; 8 bases align to TRBD2. CDR3 length: 14 amino acids. Germline-derived CDR1 and CDR2 are LNHDA and SQIVND (reference sequence). V lost 8 bases and J lost 6; bases outside the gene matches: 8. The CDR3 nucleotides are TGTGCCAGTGGGGGGACTAGAGTCCCCGGGGAGCTGTTTTTT. Amino acids: CASGGTRVPGELFF. Drawing the rest from reference TRBV19 and TRBJ2-2, the complete variable domain is DGGITQSPKYLFRKEGQNVTLSCEQNLNHDAMYWYRQDPGQGLRLIYYSQIVNDFQKGDIAEGYSVSREKKESFPLTVTSAQKNPTAFYLCASGGTRVPGELFFGEGSRLTVL.

This chain joins TRBV29-1 and TRBJ2-3; no clear D. The germline CDR1 and CDR2 sequences are SQVTM and ANQGSEA. The CDR3 loop spans 12 amino acids. V was trimmed by 4 bases and J by 0 bases, leaving 5 bases between them. CDR3 in amino acids: CSVVYSTDTQYF. CDR3 coding DNA: TGCAGCGTTGTCTACAGCACAGATACGCAGTATTTT.

This chain uses TRBV5-4 with TRBJ2-5; a possible D gene is TRBD1 (5 bases). The CDR3 has 13 residues. The germline V gene has CDR1 SGHNT and CDR2 YYREEE (reference sequence). V lost 2 bases and J 2 bases, leaving 7 bases between the germline ends. In DNA form, the CDR3 reads TGTGCCAGCAGCTTCCCAGGGCAAGAGACCCAGTACTTC. This encodes CASSFPGQETQYF.

The genes are TRBV29-1 and TRBJ2-2, with 8 nucleotides matching TRBD1. Per the germline V gene, CDR1 is SQVTM and CDR2 is ANQGSEA. CDR3 length: 14 amino acids. V gave up 6 bases and J gave up 3 bases; unmatched junction bases: 6. CDR3 in DNA: TGCAGCGTCGCTTCGGACAGGGACACCGGGGAGCTGTTTTTT. As protein: CSVASDRDTGELFF.

This clone has just a few counts. The rearrangement links TRBV5-6 to TRBJ1-1; weak D call: TRBD1 (5 bases). Per germline, CDR1 SGHDT and CDR2 YYEEEE. V was shortened by 2 bases and J by 7 bases, with 9 bases between the two germline ends. This CDR3 is 12 amino acids long. CDR3 DNA sequence: TGTGCCAGCAGCTTATGGACACTTGAAGCTTTCTTT. Amino acids: CASSLWTLEAFF. The variable domain in full, completed from reference TRBV5-6 and TRBJ1-1, reads DAGVTQSPTHLIKTRGQQVTLRCSPKSGHDTVSWYQQALGQGPQFIFQYYEEEERQRGNFPDRFSGHQFPNYSSELNVNALLLGDSALYLCASSLWTLEAFFGQGTRLTVV.

The chain links TRBV19 to TRBJ2-3; the D gene is possibly TRBD1 (6 bases). The germline CDR1 and CDR2 sequences are LNHDA and SQIVND (reference sequence). Trimming removed 6 bases at V and 8 bases at J, with 9 bases between. The CDR3 totals 11 residues. DNA for the CDR3: TGTGCCAGTAGGGTAGGGGGTACGCAGTATTTT. Translation gives CASRVGGTQYF.

This clone was detected only a few times. V usage is TRBV28 and J usage is TRBJ2-1, with 7 nucleotides matching TRBD1. The CDR3 has 13 residues. Per the germline V gene, CDR1 is MDHEN and CDR2 is SYDVKM. V dropped 7 bases and J dropped 5; count of bases not matched to a gene: 5. This CDR3 reads CASTGQPHNEQFF. As DNA, the CDR3 is TGTGCCAGCACGGGACAGCCTCACAATGAGCAGTTCTTC.

V is TRBV6-5 and J is TRBJ2-7, with a weak D call TRBD2 (5 bases). From germline, CDR1 is MNHEY and CDR2 SVGAGI. The V end was cut by 0 bases, the J end by 1 base, with 10 bases between. The CDR3 is 15 amino acids. The CDR3 spells CASSYSPSGSYEQYF. The CDR3 DNA is TGTGCCAGCAGTTACTCCCCCTCGGGGTCCTACGAGCAGTACTTC.

V gene TRBV20-1 combines with J gene TRBJ2-5, with a possible D match to TRBD2 (6 bases). Trimming took 7 bases from V and 5 from J, leaving 8 bases between them. Germline V lookup: CDR1 DFQATT, CDR2 SNEGSKA (reference sequence). This CDR3 spans 10 amino acids. The CDR3 reads CSVEGETQYF. The CDR3, as DNA: TGCAGTGTGGAGGGCGAGACCCAGTACTTC.

The chain is built from TRBV7-2 and TRBJ2-6, with D perhaps TRBD2 (5 bases). CDR1 is SGHTA, CDR2 FQGNSA, per germline. Trimming stripped 1 base from V and 0 bases from J, with 13 bases between. The CDR3 runs 18 residues. CDR3 protein: CASSLGRPGSSGANVLTF. The CDR3 nucleotides read TGTGCCAGCAGCTTAGGCCGACCGGGGAGCTCTGGGGCCAACGTCCTGACTTTC.

V usage is TRBV14 and J usage is TRBJ2-3; D uncertain. The germline CDR1 and CDR2 sequences are SGHDN and FVKESK. The ends were cut back, 1 base at V and 1 base at J, with 9 bases in the middle. There are 15 residues in the CDR3. The CDR3 DNA sequence: TGTGCCAGCAGCCAAGTGCAGGCCGGCACAGATACGCAGTATTTT. Its protein is CASSQVQAGTDTQYF.

The chain joins TRBV6-1 to TRBJ2-7; TRBD2 aligns across 7 bases. Trimming at V came to 8 bases and at J to 1 base, leaving 5 bases not matched to a gene. CDR1 is MNHNS and CDR2 is SASEGT in the germline V gene. The CDR3 loop spans 13 amino acids. The CDR3 reads CASRGVPSYEQYF. DNA for the CDR3: TGTGCCAGCCGGGGGGTCCCATCCTACGAGCAGTACTTC.

V usage is TRBV28 and J usage is TRBJ2-5; D might be TRBD2 (5 bases). This CDR3 region has 12 residues. Looked up from germline, CDR1 is MDHEN and CDR2 is SYDVKM. The germline V and J ends were trimmed by 2 bases and 10 bases, with 11 bases remaining between them. The CDR3 DNA is TGTGCCAGCAGTTTAAGGGTGGGAGACCAGTACTTC. Translated, it gives CASSLRVGDQYF.

The chain carries TRBV7-9 and TRBJ2-5; 7 positions agree with TRBD1. CDR1 is SEHNR and CDR2 is FQNEAQ in the germline V gene (reference sequence). V was pared by 6 bases and J by 3 bases, with 7 bases of the junction left unmatched. The CDR3 covers 14 residues. DNA of the CDR3: TGTGCCAGCAGAACTACAGGGGCCAAAGAGACCCAGTACTTC. Its protein product is CASRTTGAKETQYF.

The chain uses TRBV27 and TRBJ1-1; TRBD1 matches at 7 bases. The CDR3 extends over 12 amino acids. The V gene's germline CDR1 is MNHEY and CDR2 SMNVEV (reference sequence). Trimming took 7 bases from V and 4 from J; bases not matched to a gene: 3. This CDR3 reads CASKQGLTEAFF. The CDR3 DNA reads TGTGCCAGCAAACAGGGGCTCACTGAAGCTTTCTTT.

This clone came up a few times. The rearrangement joins TRBV7-2 to TRBJ2-7; 8 bases are shared with TRBD2. Losses at the gene ends were 5 bases for V and 3 bases for J; bases not matched to a gene: 6. The CDR3 runs to 14 residues. Per the germline V gene, CDR1 is SGHTA and CDR2 is FQGNSA. CDR3 nucleotide sequence: TGTGCCAGCAGCCCCGGGACTAGAAGCTACGAGCAGTACTTC. Amino acid sequence: CASSPGTRSYEQYF. The whole variable domain, remainder taken from reference TRBV7-2 and TRBJ2-7, is GAGVSQSPSNKVTEKGKDVELRCDPISGHTALYWYRQSLGQGLEFLIYFQGNSAPDKSGLPSDRFSAERTGGSVSTLTIQRTQQEDSAVYLCASSPGTRSYEQYFGPGTRLTVT.

J is TRBJ2-7 and V is TRBV6-6; 7 bases are shared with TRBD1. Trimming removed 8 bases from V and 3 bases from J; junction bases left unmatched: 4. Germline CDR1 is MNHNY and CDR2 is SVGAGI (reference sequence). There are 12 residues in the CDR3. The CDR3 region is CASETGDYEQYF. CDR3 nucleotides: TGTGCCAGCGAAACAGGGGACTACGAGCAGTACTTC.

This CDR3 is CASSTELDYGYTF. The CDR3 nucleotides are TGTGCCAGCAGTACAGAGTTGGACTATGGCTACACCTTC. The chain links TRBV6-6 to TRBJ1-2; no firm D call. In germline, CDR1 is MNHNY, CDR2 SVGAGI (reference sequence). The CDR3 is made up of 13 amino acids. Trimming stripped 5 bases from V and 3 bases from J, with 10 bases between.

V usage is TRBV29-1 and J usage is TRBJ1-4; 7 bases line up with TRBD1. The CDR3 consists of 14 residues. J gave up 0 bases and V 6 bases, and 4 bases lay outside the gene matches. CDR1 and CDR2 from the germline V gene are SQVTM and ANQGSEA. CDR3: CSVTGRTTNEKLFF. The CDR3 bases are TGCAGCGTGACAGGGAGGACAACTAATGAAAAACTGTTTTTT.

J is TRBJ2-5 and V is TRBV28, with no clear D. Germline CDR1 is MDHEN and CDR2 is SYDVKM. This CDR3 contains 12 residues. V lost 7 bases, J lost 4 bases, and 10 bases lay in between. CDR3 in amino acids: CASTDSRETQYF. The CDR3, as DNA: TGTGCCAGCACAGACTCGCGAGAGACCCAGTACTTC.

The chain combines TRBV2 with TRBJ1-1, with D possibly TRBD1 on 6 matching bases. Trimming cost V 4 bases and J 8 bases, with 11 bases left between them. CDR3 length: 12 amino acids. Per the germline V gene, CDR1 is SNHLY and CDR2 is FYNNEI. The CDR3 here is CASSGVGTEAFF. In nucleotides, the CDR3 is TGTGCCAGCAGTGGGGTGGGGACAGAAGCTTTCTTT.